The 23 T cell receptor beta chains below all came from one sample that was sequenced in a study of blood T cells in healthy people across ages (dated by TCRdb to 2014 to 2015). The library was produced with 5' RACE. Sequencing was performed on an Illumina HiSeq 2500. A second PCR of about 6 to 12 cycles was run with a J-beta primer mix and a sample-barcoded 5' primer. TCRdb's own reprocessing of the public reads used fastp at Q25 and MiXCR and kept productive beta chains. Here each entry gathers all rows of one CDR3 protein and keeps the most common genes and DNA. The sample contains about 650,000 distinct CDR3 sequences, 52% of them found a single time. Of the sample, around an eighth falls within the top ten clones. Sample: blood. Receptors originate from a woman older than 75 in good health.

The CDR3 nucleotides read TGCAGTGCTAGACTAGCTATCTATGGCTACACCTTC. This codes for CSARLAIYGYTF. This chain joins TRBV20-1 and TRBJ1-2; unclear D gene. Trimming pared 2 bases from V and 4 bases from J, leaving 8 bases between. This CDR3 contains 12 residues. Germline V gene lookup returns CDR1 DFQATT and CDR2 SNEGSKA (reference sequence).

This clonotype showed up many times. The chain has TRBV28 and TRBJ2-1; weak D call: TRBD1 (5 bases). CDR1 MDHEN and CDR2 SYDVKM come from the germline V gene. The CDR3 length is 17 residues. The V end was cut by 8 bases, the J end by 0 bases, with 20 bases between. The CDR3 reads CASVGAGHPNSYNEQFF. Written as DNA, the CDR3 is TGTGCCAGCGTAGGAGCCGGACATCCAAACTCCTACAATGAGCAGTTCTTC.

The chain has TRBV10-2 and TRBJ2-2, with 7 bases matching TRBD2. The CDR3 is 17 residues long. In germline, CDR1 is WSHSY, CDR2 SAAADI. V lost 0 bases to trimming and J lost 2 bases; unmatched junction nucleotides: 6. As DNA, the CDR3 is TGCGCCAGCAGTGAGTCGGGCGGGAGCGCTAACACCGGGGAGCTGTTTTTT. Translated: CASSESGGSANTGELFF.

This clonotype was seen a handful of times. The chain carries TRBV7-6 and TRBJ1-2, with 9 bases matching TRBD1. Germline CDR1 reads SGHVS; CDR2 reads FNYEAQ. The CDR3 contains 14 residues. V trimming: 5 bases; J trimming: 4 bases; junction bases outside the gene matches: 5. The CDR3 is CASSAGTGPYGYTF. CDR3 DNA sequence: TGTGCCAGCAGCGCCGGGACAGGGCCCTATGGCTACACCTTC.

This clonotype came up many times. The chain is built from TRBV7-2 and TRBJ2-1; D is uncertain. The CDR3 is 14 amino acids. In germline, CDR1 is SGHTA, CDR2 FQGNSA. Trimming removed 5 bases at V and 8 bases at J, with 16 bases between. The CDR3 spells CASSPRFGWDEQFF. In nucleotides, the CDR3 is TGTGCCAGCAGCCCGCGGTTTGGTTGGGATGAGCAGTTCTTC.

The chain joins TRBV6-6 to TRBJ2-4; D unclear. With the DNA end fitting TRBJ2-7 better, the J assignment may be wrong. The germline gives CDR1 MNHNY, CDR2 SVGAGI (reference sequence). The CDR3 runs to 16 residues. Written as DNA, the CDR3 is TGTGCCAGCAGCCGAGGAACCCGATTACCTAGGGACGAGCAGTACTTC. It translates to CASSRGTRLPRDEQYF.

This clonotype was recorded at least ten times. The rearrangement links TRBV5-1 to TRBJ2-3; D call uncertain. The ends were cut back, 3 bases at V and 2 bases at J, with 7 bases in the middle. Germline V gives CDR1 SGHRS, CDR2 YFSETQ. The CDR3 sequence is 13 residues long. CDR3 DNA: TGCGCCAGCAGCTCAATTATCACAGATACGCAGTATTTT. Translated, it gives CASSSIITDTQYF.

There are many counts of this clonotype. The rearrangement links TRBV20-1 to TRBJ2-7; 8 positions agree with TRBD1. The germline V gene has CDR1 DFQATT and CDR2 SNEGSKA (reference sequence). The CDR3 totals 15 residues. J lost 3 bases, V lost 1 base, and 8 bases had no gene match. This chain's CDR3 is CSARAPQGASYEQYF. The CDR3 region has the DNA TGCAGTGCTAGAGCCCCCCAGGGGGCAAGCTACGAGCAGTACTTC.

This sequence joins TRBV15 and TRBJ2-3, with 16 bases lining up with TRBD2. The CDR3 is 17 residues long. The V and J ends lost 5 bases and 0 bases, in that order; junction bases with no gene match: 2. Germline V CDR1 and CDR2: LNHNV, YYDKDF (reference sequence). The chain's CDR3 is CATSGTSGRGSTDTQYF. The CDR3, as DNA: TGTGCCACCAGCGGGACTAGCGGGAGGGGAAGCACAGATACGCAGTATTTT.

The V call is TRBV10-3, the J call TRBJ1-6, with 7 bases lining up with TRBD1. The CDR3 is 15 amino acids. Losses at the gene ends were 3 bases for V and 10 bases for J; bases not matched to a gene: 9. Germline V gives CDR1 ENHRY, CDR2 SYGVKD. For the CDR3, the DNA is TGTGCCATCAGTGACGGTCAGGGGGAGAACTCACCCCTCCACTTT. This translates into CAISDGQGENSPLHF.

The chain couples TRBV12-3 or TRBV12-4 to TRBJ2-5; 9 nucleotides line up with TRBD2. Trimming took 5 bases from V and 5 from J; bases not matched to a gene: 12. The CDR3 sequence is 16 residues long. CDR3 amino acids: CASSPDLAGIVETQYF. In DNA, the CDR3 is TGTGCCAGCAGTCCGGATCTAGCGGGGATTGTGGAGACCCAGTACTTC.

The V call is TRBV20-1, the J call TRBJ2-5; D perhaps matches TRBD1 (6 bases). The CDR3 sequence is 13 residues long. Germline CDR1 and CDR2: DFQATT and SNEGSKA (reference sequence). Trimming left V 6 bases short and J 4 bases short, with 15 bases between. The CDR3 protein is CSAQGGIGETQYF. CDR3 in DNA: TGCAGTGCCCAAGGGGGTATAGGAGAGACCCAGTACTTC.

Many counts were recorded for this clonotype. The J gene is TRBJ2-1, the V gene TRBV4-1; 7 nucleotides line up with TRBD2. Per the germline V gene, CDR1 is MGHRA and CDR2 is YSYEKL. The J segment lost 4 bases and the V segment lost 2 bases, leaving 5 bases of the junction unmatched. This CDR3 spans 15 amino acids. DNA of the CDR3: TGCGCCAGCAGCCAAAGGGACTATGCATACAATGAGCAGTTCTTC. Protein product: CASSQRDYAYNEQFF.

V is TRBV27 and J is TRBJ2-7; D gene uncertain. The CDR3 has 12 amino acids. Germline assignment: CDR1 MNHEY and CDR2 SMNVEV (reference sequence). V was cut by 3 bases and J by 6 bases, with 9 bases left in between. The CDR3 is CASSFSTGEQYF. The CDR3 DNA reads TGTGCCAGCAGTTTTTCCACTGGCGAGCAGTACTTC.

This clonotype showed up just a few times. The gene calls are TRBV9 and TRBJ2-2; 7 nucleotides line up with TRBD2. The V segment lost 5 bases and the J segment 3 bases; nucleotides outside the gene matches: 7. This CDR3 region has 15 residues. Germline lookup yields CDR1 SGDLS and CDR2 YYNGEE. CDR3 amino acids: CASRVSGEDTGELFF. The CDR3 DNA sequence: TGTGCCAGCAGAGTAAGCGGGGAGGACACCGGGGAGCTGTTTTTT.

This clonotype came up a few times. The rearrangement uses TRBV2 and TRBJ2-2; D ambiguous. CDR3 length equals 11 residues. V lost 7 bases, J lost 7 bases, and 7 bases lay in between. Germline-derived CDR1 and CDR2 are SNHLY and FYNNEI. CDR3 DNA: TGTGCCAGCAATCCCTACGGGGAGCTGTTTTTT. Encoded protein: CASNPYGELFF.

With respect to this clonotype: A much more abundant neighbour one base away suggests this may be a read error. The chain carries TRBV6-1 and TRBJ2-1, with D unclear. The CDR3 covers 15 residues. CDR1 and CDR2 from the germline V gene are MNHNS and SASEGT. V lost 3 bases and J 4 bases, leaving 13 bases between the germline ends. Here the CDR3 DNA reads TGTGCCAGCAGTGAGCAAACCCGATCTTACAATGAGCAGTTCTTC. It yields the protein CASSEQTRSYNEQFF.

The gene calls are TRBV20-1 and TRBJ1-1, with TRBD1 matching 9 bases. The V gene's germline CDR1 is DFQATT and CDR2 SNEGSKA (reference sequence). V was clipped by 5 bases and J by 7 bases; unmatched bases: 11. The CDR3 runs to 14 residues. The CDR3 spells CSAWGTGGKVEAFF. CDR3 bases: TGCAGTGCTTGGGGTACAGGGGGCAAGGTTGAAGCTTTCTTT.

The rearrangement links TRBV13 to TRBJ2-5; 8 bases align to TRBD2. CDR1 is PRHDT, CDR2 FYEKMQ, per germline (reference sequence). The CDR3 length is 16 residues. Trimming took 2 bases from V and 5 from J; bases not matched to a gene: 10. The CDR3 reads CASSLQRGLGVETQYF. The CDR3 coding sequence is TGTGCCAGCAGCTTACAGCGGGGGTTGGGCGTGGAGACCCAGTACTTC.

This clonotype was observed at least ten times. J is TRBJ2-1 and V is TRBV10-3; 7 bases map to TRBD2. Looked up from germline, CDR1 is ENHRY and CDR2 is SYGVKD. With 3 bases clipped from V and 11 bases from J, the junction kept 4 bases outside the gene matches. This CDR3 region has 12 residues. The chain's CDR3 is CAISDSGAKQFF. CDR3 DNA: TGTGCCATCAGTGACAGCGGGGCCAAGCAGTTCTTC.

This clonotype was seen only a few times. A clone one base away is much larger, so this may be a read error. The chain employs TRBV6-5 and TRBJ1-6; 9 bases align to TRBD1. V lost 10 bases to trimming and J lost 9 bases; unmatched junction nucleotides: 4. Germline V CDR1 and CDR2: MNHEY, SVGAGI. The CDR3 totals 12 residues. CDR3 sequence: CATGQGSSPLHF. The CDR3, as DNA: TGTGCCACCGGACAGGGGAGTTCACCCCTCCACTTT.

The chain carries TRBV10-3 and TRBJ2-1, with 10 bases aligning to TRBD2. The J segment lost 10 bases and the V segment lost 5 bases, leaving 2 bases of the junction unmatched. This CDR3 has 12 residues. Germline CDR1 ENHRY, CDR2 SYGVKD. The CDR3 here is CAISLAGAEQFF. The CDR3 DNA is TGTGCCATCAGTCTAGCGGGAGCGGAGCAGTTCTTC.

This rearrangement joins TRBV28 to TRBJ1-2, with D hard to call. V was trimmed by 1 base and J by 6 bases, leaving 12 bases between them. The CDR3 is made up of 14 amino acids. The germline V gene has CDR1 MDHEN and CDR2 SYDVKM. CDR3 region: CASSLLTVSNGYTF. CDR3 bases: TGTGCCAGCAGTTTATTAACAGTCTCGAATGGCTACACCTTC.